A single sample gave rise to the 26 T cell receptor beta chains below, sequenced in a study of Ad26.COV2.S vaccination and SARS-CoV-2 variants. Produced via immunoSEQ multiplex PCR; TCRdb's table is partial and in-frame only. This table has a few hundred thousand clones, around 92% appearing once. The treatment: approximately 18 received Ad26.COV2.S at low or high dose, single or two shots; 5 received placebo; per-sample allocation not given. Specimens were obtained on day 63 following the first vaccine or placebo injection. The material was peripheral blood, obtained in a trial of Ad26.COV2.S vaccine versus placebo. The receptor set was obtained from a person between 18 and 60 years old who received the Ad26.COV2.S COVID-19 vaccine or a placebo.

J is TRBJ2-7 and V is TRBV4-3; possibly TRBD1 for D (5 bases). Trimming removed 0 bases from V and 0 bases from J, with 12 bases in between. CDR3 length equals 16 residues. Germline CDR1 and CDR2: LGHNA and YSLEER. CDR3 in DNA: TGCGCCAGCAGCCAAGATATCAGGGTAGGCTCCTACGAGCAGTACTTC. This gives the protein CASSQDIRVGSYEQYF.

This chain's CDR3 is CASSPPRGSGGADEQFF. The CDR3 region has the DNA TGTGCCAGCAGTCCCCCCCGAGGAAGCGGGGGGGCGGATGAGCAGTTCTTC. The chain couples TRBV6-2 or TRBV6-3 to TRBJ2-1, with 10 nucleotides matching TRBD2. The CDR3 spans 17 residues. The germline V gene encodes CDR1 MNHEY and CDR2 SVGEGT. J gave up 8 bases and V 5 bases, and 15 bases lay outside the gene matches.

The J gene is TRBJ2-2, the V gene TRBV10-3, with TRBD2 matching 9 bases. Trimming took 0 bases from V and 1 from J; bases not matched to a gene: 3. CDR1 and CDR2 from the germline V gene are ENHRY and SYGVKD. The CDR3 has 17 residues. CDR3 nucleotides: TGTGCCATCAGTGAGTCTGGAGCGGGGGGGAACACCGGGGAGCTGTTTTTT. Protein: CAISESGAGGNTGELFF.

This clone has just a few counts. The chain links TRBV7-6 to TRBJ2-3; 11 nucleotides align to TRBD2. V was clipped by 5 bases and J by 0 bases; unmatched bases: 10. Germline CDR1 is SGHVS and CDR2 is FNYEAQ. CDR3 length: 18 residues. The CDR3 coding sequence is TGTGCCAGCAGCCCCAGAAGTAGCGGGGGGGTCAGCACAGATACGCAGTATTTT. Its protein product is CASSPRSSGGVSTDTQYF.

This chain connects TRBV19 to TRBJ2-1, with D unresolved. The germline gives CDR1 LNHDA, CDR2 SQIVND (reference sequence). The CDR3 is 12 amino acids. The V end was cut by 7 bases, the J end by 2 bases, with 6 bases between. The chain's CDR3 is CASIAPYNEQFF. The CDR3 DNA reads TGTGCCAGTATAGCACCCTACAATGAGCAGTTCTTC.

This clone was counted a single time. This chain joins TRBV9 and TRBJ1-4; D uncertain. There are 14 residues in the CDR3. Trimming pared 2 bases from V and 0 bases from J, leaving 5 bases between. The V gene's germline CDR1 is SGDLS and CDR2 YYNGEE. CDR3 sequence: CASSVGTTNEKLFF. The DNA for the CDR3 is TGTGCCAGCAGCGTGGGCACAACTAATGAAAAACTGTTTTTT. Based on the CDR3 plus reference TRBV9 and TRBJ1-4, the full variable domain is DSGVTQTPKHLITATGQRVTLRCSPRSGDLSVYWYQQSLDQGLQFLIQYYNGEERAKGNILERFSAQQFPDLHSELNLSSLELGDSALYFCASSVGTTNEKLFFGSGTQLSVL.

This chain connects TRBV7-9 to TRBJ2-6; D possibly corresponds to TRBD1 (5 bases). The CDR3 loop spans 16 amino acids. The V gene's germline CDR1 is SEHNR and CDR2 FQNEAQ (reference sequence). The V and J ends lost 2 bases and 0 bases respectively, with 8 bases between them. The CDR3 reads CASSLLTGSGANVLTF. The CDR3, as DNA: TGTGCCAGCAGCTTACTCACAGGCTCTGGGGCCAACGTCCTGACTTTC.

The genes are TRBV27 and TRBJ2-1, with 7 bases lining up with TRBD2. The CDR3 is made up of 15 amino acids. The germline CDR1 and CDR2 sequences are MNHEY and SMNVEV (reference sequence). V lost 4 bases to trimming and J lost 4 bases; unmatched junction nucleotides: 7. The CDR3 coding sequence is TGTGCCAGCAGTTCGCCTAGCGGCGGATACAATGAGCAGTTCTTC. Amino acids: CASSSPSGGYNEQFF.

The chain joins TRBV4-3 to TRBJ1-2; a weak D match, TRBD1 (6 bases). Germline CDR1 and CDR2: LGHNA and YSLEER. Between the trimmed V and J ends, which lost 1 base and 7 bases, there was a span of 19 bases. The length of the CDR3 is 16 residues. Here the CDR3 DNA reads TGCGCCAGCAGCCAAGGTACGACAGGACAAGGCGGTGGCTACACCTTC. Its protein is CASSQGTTGQGGGYTF.

The CDR3 is CATSRDNGDGEQFF. The CDR3 nucleotides read TGTGCCACCAGCAGAGATAACGGGGACGGTGAGCAGTTCTTC. The chain recombines TRBV15 with TRBJ2-1; either TRBD1 or TRBD2 may fit D (5 bases each). The V gene's germline CDR1 is LNHNV and CDR2 YYDKDF (reference sequence). Deletions cut 0 bases from V and 9 bases from J, with 12 bases between. This CDR3 region has 14 residues.

The chain uses TRBV29-1 and TRBJ1-1, with 8 bases aligning to TRBD1. Germline CDR1 SQVTM, CDR2 ANQGSEA. V lost 5 bases to trimming and J lost 4 bases; unmatched junction nucleotides: 6. This CDR3 has 13 amino acids. The CDR3 loop reads CSVTGGEGTEAFF. CDR3 sequence (DNA): TGCAGCGTTACAGGGGGAGAGGGCACTGAAGCTTTCTTT.

The chain uses TRBV19 and TRBJ1-1; D gene unclear. This CDR3 is built from 14 residues. Trimming shortened V by 2 bases and J by 6 bases, and 13 bases separated the two germline ends. Germline CDR1 LNHDA, CDR2 SQIVND (reference sequence). In nucleotides, the CDR3 is TGTGCCAGTAGTATAAGGTTAGCGACGGCTGAAGCTTTCTTT. Amino acid sequence: CASSIRLATAEAFF. The full variable domain, rest sourced from reference TRBV19 and TRBJ1-1, is DGGITQSPKYLFRKEGQNVTLSCEQNLNHDAMYWYRQDPGQGLRLIYYSQIVNDFQKGDIAEGYSVSREKKESFPLTVTSAQKNPTAFYLCASSIRLATAEAFFGQGTRLTVV.

The V call is TRBV4-3, the J call TRBJ1-1; perhaps TRBD1 as D (6 bases). V shed 1 base and J shed 1 base, with 16 bases lying between them. Germline-derived CDR1 and CDR2 are LGHNA and YSLEER. The CDR3 spans 17 residues. In DNA form, the CDR3 reads TGCGCCAGCAGCCAAGGGGCAAGGGGGAACCCGAACACTGAAGCTTTCTTT. It is translated as CASSQGARGNPNTEAFF.

As for this clone: Other DNA sequences of this sample code for an identical CDR3. The rearrangement links TRBV4-1 to TRBJ2-5; 12 bases fit TRBD2. V gave up 3 bases and J gave up 5 bases; unmatched junction bases: 4. CDR1 MGHRA and CDR2 YSYEKL come from the germline V gene. CDR3 length: 15 amino acids. The CDR3 DNA reads as TGCGCCAGCAGCCAGCTAGCGGGGGGGCCCGAGACCCAGTACTTC. This gives the protein CASSQLAGGPETQYF.

The rearrangement links TRBV7-2 to TRBJ2-7, with D tentatively TRBD1 (6 bases). The germline V and J ends were trimmed by 1 base and 3 bases, with 10 bases remaining between them. CDR1 is SGHTA and CDR2 is FQGNSA in the germline V gene. The CDR3 spans 14 residues. CDR3 sequence reads: CASSLDTGLYEQYF. The DNA of the CDR3 is TGTGCCAGCAGCTTAGATACAGGGCTCTACGAGCAGTACTTC.

V usage is TRBV2 and J usage is TRBJ1-5, with D perhaps TRBD1 (5 bases). This CDR3 has 13 residues. V was cut by 5 bases and J by 6 bases, with 11 bases left in between. Germline V lookup: CDR1 SNHLY, CDR2 FYNNEI. CDR3 sequence: CASSWGIGQPQHF. DNA of the CDR3: TGTGCCAGCAGTTGGGGGATTGGTCAGCCCCAGCATTTT. The complete variable domain, with remaining parts taken from reference TRBV2 and TRBJ1-5, reads EPEVTQTPSHQVTQMGQEVILRCVPISNHLYFYWYRQILGQKVEFLVSFYNNEISEKSEIFDDQFSVERPDGSNFTLKIRSTKLEDSAMYFCASSWGIGQPQHFGDGTRLSIL.

Written as DNA, the CDR3 is TGTGCCAGCCGGGAATCGTGGGGGACGGCTTATGGCTACACCTTC. Its protein product is CASRESWGTAYGYTF. The J gene is TRBJ1-2, the V gene TRBV2, with D possibly TRBD1 on 5 matching bases. Trimming left V 8 bases short and J 5 bases short, with 21 bases between. Germline CDR1 SNHLY, CDR2 FYNNEI. The CDR3 covers 15 residues.

This clone was seen once. The CDR3 reads CAWSVQDGPMEQYF. The CDR3 DNA sequence: TGTGCCTGGAGTGTTCAGGACGGTCCCATGGAGCAGTACTTC. The V gene is TRBV30, the J gene TRBJ2-7; no reliable D call. The V end was cut by 0 bases, the J end by 7 bases, with 16 bases between. The CDR3 is 14 residues long. The germline gives CDR1 GTSNPN, CDR2 SVGIG (reference sequence). Variable domain in full (rest from reference TRBV30 and TRBJ2-7): SQTIHQWPATLVQPVGSPLSLECTVEGTSNPNLYWYRQAAGRGLQLLFYSVGIGQISSEVPQNLSASRPQDRQFILSSKKLLLSDSGFYLCAWSVQDGPMEQYFGPGTRLTVT.

The chain carries TRBV6-5 and TRBJ1-5, with a possible D match to TRBD1 (5 bases). Per germline, CDR1 MNHEY and CDR2 SVGAGI. This CDR3 is 16 amino acids long. Trimming took 4 bases from V and 1 from J, leaving 14 bases between them. The CDR3 sequence is CASSSGLRLSNQPQHF. For the CDR3, the DNA is TGTGCCAGCAGTTCGGGGCTGCGATTGAGCAATCAGCCCCAGCATTTT.

The chain employs TRBV3-1 (or the pseudogene TRBV3-2) and TRBJ2-7, with D possibly matching TRBD1 (5 bases). Trimming left V 1 base short and J 2 bases short, with 9 bases between. This CDR3 region has 14 residues. Germline V gives CDR1 LGHDT, CDR2 YNNKEL (reference sequence). The CDR3, as DNA: TGTGCCAGCAGCCAAGTGGGGCTCACCTACGAGCAGTACTTC. Its protein product is CASSQVGLTYEQYF.

The chain is built from TRBV19 and TRBJ2-3; the match to TRBD1 covers 10 bases. Germline V CDR1 and CDR2: LNHDA, SQIVND (reference sequence). V lost 10 bases, J lost 3 bases, and 7 bases stayed unmatched. The CDR3 is 14 amino acids. The CDR3 nucleotides are TGTGCCACCCGAGACAGGGGGCGGACAGATACGCAGTATTTT. The encoded protein is CATRDRGRTDTQYF.

The chain links TRBV7-2 to TRBJ2-7; D unresolved. The CDR3 is made up of 11 amino acids. Trimming stripped 5 bases from V and 1 base from J, with 3 bases between. The V gene's germline CDR1 is SGHTA and CDR2 FQGNSA. CDR3: CASSVSYEQYF. DNA of the CDR3: TGTGCCAGCAGCGTATCCTACGAGCAGTACTTC. The full variable domain, with the rest looked up from reference TRBV7-2 and TRBJ2-7, is GAGVSQSPSNKVTEKGKDVELRCDPISGHTALYWYRQSLGQGLEFLIYFQGNSAPDKSGLPSDRFSAERTGGSVSTLTIQRTQQEDSAVYLCASSVSYEQYFGPGTRLTVT.

The rearrangement uses TRBV7-2 and TRBJ2-7, with TRBD1 matching over 9 bases. V trimming: 5 bases; J trimming: 4 bases; junction bases outside the gene matches: 6. Germline V gives CDR1 SGHTA, CDR2 FQGNSA. The CDR3 is 14 amino acids. CDR3 sequence reads: CASSPGQGRYEQYF. CDR3 bases: TGTGCCAGCAGCCCAGGACAGGGGCGGTACGAGCAGTACTTC.

The V gene is TRBV7-2, the J gene TRBJ2-7; no clear D gene. The ends were cut back, 1 base at V and 3 bases at J, with 7 bases in the middle. Germline V gives CDR1 SGHTA, CDR2 FQGNSA. The CDR3 length is 13 residues. CDR3 bases: TGTGCCAGCAGCTTAGGGCGACACTACGAGCAGTACTTC. Amino acids: CASSLGRHYEQYF.

The chain combines TRBV15 with TRBJ1-1; 9 bases fit TRBD1. Germline trimming cut 8 bases from V and 7 bases from J; bases unmatched to any gene: 17. Germline CDR1 reads LNHNV; CDR2 reads YYDKDF (reference sequence). This CDR3 comprises 16 residues. The CDR3 nucleotides read TGTGCCACCCGCCCGGACAGGGGATTACCACCGTATGAAGCTTTCTTT. Protein sequence: CATRPDRGLPPYEAFF.

The chain uses TRBV9 and TRBJ1-2; D call uncertain. V was shortened by 0 bases and J by 8 bases, with 14 bases between the two germline ends. Germline V CDR1 and CDR2: SGDLS, YYNGEE. The CDR3 is 14 amino acids. The CDR3 sequence: CASSVGVSGSGYTF. CDR3 coding DNA: TGTGCCAGCAGCGTAGGAGTTTCGGGATCCGGCTACACCTTC.